A single sample is the source of the 26 T cell receptor beta chains below, sequenced in a study of cytomegalovirus exposure and HLA in healthy donors. 60 Vbeta and 13 Jbeta primers were used in PCR. The table came from immunoSEQ multiplex PCR; TCRdb's copy has only in-frame clones and leaves some out. The table has about 160,000 clones, roughly 85% seen once. The sequencing sample was made of PBMCs. These receptors were taken from a woman aged 50 to 65 in good health and CMV-seronegative.

This rearrangement joins TRBV4-3 to TRBJ2-1; 10 positions match TRBD2. The CDR3 extends over 14 amino acids. V trimming: 0 bases; J trimming: 15 bases; junction bases outside the gene matches: 8. Germline CDR1 LGHNA, CDR2 YSLEER. The CDR3 coding sequence is TGCGCCAGCAGCCAAGACGAGCGGGGGGGGAGTCGGTTCTTC. Translating gives CASSQDERGGSRFF.

The chain carries TRBV28 and TRBJ1-1, with D possibly being TRBD1 (6 bases). V lost 5 bases and J 4 bases, leaving 8 bases between the germline ends. This CDR3 has 12 residues. In germline, CDR1 is MDHEN, CDR2 SYDVKM. The CDR3 DNA sequence: TGTGCCAGCAGTATCAGGGGCACTGAAGCTTTCTTT. Protein sequence: CASSIRGTEAFF.

This chain uses TRBV5-1 with TRBJ1-3; D is perhaps TRBD1 (6 bases). CDR1 and CDR2 (germline): SGHRS, YFSETQ. V lost 0 bases to trimming and J lost 0 bases, with 13 bases between them. CDR3 length: 17 amino acids. The chain's CDR3 is CASSLAGGRSSGNTIYF. Written as DNA, the CDR3 is TGCGCCAGCAGCTTGGCGGGGGGGCGATCCTCTGGAAACACCATATATTTT.

The gene calls are TRBV6-5 and TRBJ2-3; D unresolved. Trimming took off 2 bases at V and 2 bases at J, with 8 bases between the two ends. The CDR3 has 14 residues. Germline CDR1 reads MNHEY; CDR2 reads SVGAGI. CDR3 DNA: TGTGCCAGCAGTTACCTGCTAGACACAGATACGCAGTATTTT. Amino acid sequence: CASSYLLDTDTQYF.

This clone came up a few times. This sequence joins TRBV5-5 and TRBJ2-7; 13 nucleotides align to TRBD2. CDR3 size: 15 residues. V lost 4 bases and J lost 6; bases outside the gene matches: 7. In germline, CDR1 is SGHKS, CDR2 YYEKEE (reference sequence). The CDR3 loop reads CASSPWTSGSLEQYF. CDR3 coding DNA: TGTGCCAGCAGCCCATGGACTAGCGGGAGTCTCGAGCAGTACTTC.

The chain combines TRBV4-3 with TRBJ2-2, with 11 bases aligning to TRBD2. V trimming: 3 bases; J trimming: 6 bases; junction bases outside the gene matches: 6. The CDR3 has 16 amino acids. CDR1 is LGHNA, CDR2 YSLEER, per germline. CDR3: CASSHRLAGIPGELFF. The CDR3 DNA follows: TGCGCCAGCAGCCACCGACTAGCGGGGATACCCGGGGAGCTGTTTTTT.

The sample holds a few counts of this clone. This sequence joins TRBV11-2 and TRBJ1-2, with a tentative D call TRBD1 (5 bases). CDR1 and CDR2 from the germline V gene are SGHAT and FQNNGV. Trimming cost V 2 bases and J 8 bases, with 18 bases left between them. The CDR3 length is 15 residues. As DNA, the CDR3 is TGTGCCAGCAGCTTAAGTGCGGGGCGGGTATACGGCTACACCTTC. Protein sequence: CASSLSAGRVYGYTF.

The rearrangement joins TRBV4-1 to TRBJ2-1, with 8 bases aligning to TRBD2. Germline CDR1 and CDR2: MGHRA and YSYEKL. There are 15 residues in the CDR3. V was pared by 0 bases and J by 4 bases, with 2 bases of the junction left unmatched. This CDR3 is CASSQDTSGYNEQFF. CDR3 sequence (DNA): TGCGCCAGCAGCCAAGATACTAGCGGATACAATGAGCAGTTCTTC.

This clone appeared once. V and J are TRBV20-1 and TRBJ1-2; D perhaps matches TRBD1 (6 bases). Germline CDR1 DFQATT, CDR2 SNEGSKA (reference sequence). The CDR3 consists of 11 residues. V lost 7 bases, J lost 1 base, and 7 bases lay in between. CDR3 sequence reads: CSGQDNYGYTF. CDR3 nucleotides: TGCAGTGGACAGGATAACTATGGCTACACCTTC.

The chain uses TRBV7-9 and TRBJ2-1; 10 bases agree with TRBD1. The CDR3 length is 15 residues. Germline V gene data show CDR1 as SEHNR and CDR2 as FQNEAQ (reference sequence). V trimming: 4 bases; J trimming: 7 bases; junction bases outside the gene matches: 7. The chain's CDR3 is CASSSLGTGVNEQFF. The CDR3 DNA reads as TGTGCCAGCAGCTCCCTAGGGACAGGGGTGAATGAGCAGTTCTTC. Full variable domain (outside the CDR3, taken from reference TRBV7-9 and TRBJ2-1): DTGVSQNPRHKITKRGQNVTFRCDPISEHNRLYWYRQTLGQGPEFLTYFQNEAQLEKSRLLSDRFSAERPKGSFSTLEIQRTEQGDSAMYLCASSSLGTGVNEQFFGPGTRLTVL.

The table lists this clone with a few counts. CDR3 coding DNA: TGTGCCAGCAGCGGTAGTCGGGAGGGGGACCCCTACGAGCAGTACTTC. Protein product: CASSGSREGDPYEQYF. V is TRBV11-3 and J is TRBJ2-7, with 8 bases that match TRBD2. Germline V gene data show CDR1 as SGHNT and CDR2 as YENEEA. With V trimmed by 5 bases and J by 2 bases, 11 bases remained unmatched. This CDR3 has 16 amino acids.

This clone has just one count. The sample carries other DNA sequences with the same CDR3. The chain joins TRBV7-4 to TRBJ2-4; possible D gene TRBD2, 7 bases. Trimming removed 8 bases from V and 9 bases from J, with 41 bases in between. The CDR3 runs 21 residues. Germline lookup yields CDR1 SGHVT and CDR2 SQSDAQ. The CDR3 spells CASGGVPGLAGAARGFLIQYF. The CDR3 region has the DNA TGTGCCAGCGGTGGGGTCCCGGGACTGGCGGGGGCCGCGAGGGGATTTCTCATTCAGTACTTC.

V gene TRBV6-1 combines with J gene TRBJ1-1; no clear D gene. Trimming stripped 8 bases from V and 8 bases from J, with 15 bases between. Germline values: CDR1 MNHNS, CDR2 SASEGT. The CDR3 covers 12 residues. As DNA, the CDR3 is TGTGCCAGCGAGGGTCGGCGGGAAGAAGCTTTCTTT. Residues: CASEGRREEAFF.

V gene TRBV4-3 combines with J gene TRBJ1-3; D gene uncertain. The CDR3 length is 15 residues. CDR1 and CDR2 (germline): LGHNA, YSLEER. Trimming took 1 base from V and 2 from J, leaving 9 bases between them. The CDR3 sequence is CASSQGGVPGNTIYF. The CDR3 nucleotides read TGCGCCAGCAGCCAAGGCGGGGTTCCTGGAAACACCATATATTTT.

The table lists this clone with a few counts. The chain links TRBV7-9 to TRBJ2-7; 8 nucleotides align to TRBD1. CDR1 is SEHNR and CDR2 is FQNEAQ in the germline V gene (reference sequence). V was pared by 3 bases and J by 2 bases, with 15 bases of the junction left unmatched. The CDR3 length is 18 residues. Here the CDR3 DNA reads TGTGCCAGCAGCTTGTACGCAGGGGGCGCGAAACCAACCTACGAGCAGTACTTC. Translating it yields CASSLYAGGAKPTYEQYF.

The V call is TRBV10-3, the J call TRBJ1-1, with D unresolved. This CDR3 comprises 12 residues. Trimming took 8 bases from V and 4 from J, leaving 11 bases between them. Per germline, CDR1 ENHRY and CDR2 SYGVKD. In nucleotides, the CDR3 is TGTGCCATCTCGGCGGGCAGCACTGAAGCTTTCTTT. Its translation is CAISAGSTEAFF.

This chain links TRBV7-2 with TRBJ2-7; 11 bases are a match to TRBD2. Germline CDR1 is SGHTA and CDR2 is FQGNSA. The CDR3 has 16 residues. Losses at the gene ends were 4 bases for V and 3 bases for J; bases not matched to a gene: 8. DNA of the CDR3: TGTGCCAGCAGCTCTCAGGGGACTAGCGGAGTCTACGAGCAGTACTTC. Translated, it gives CASSSQGTSGVYEQYF. Drawing the rest from reference TRBV7-2 and TRBJ2-7, the complete variable domain is GAGVSQSPSNKVTEKGKDVELRCDPISGHTALYWYRQSLGQGLEFLIYFQGNSAPDKSGLPSDRFSAERTGGSVSTLTIQRTQQEDSAVYLCASSSQGTSGVYEQYFGPGTRLTVT.

As for this clone: Other DNA sequences in this specimen translate into the identical CDR3. V is TRBV5-6 and J is TRBJ1-5; 8 nucleotides agree with TRBD1. Germline V gene lookup returns CDR1 SGHDT and CDR2 YYEEEE. Trimming cost V 4 bases and J 4 bases; bases outside gene matches: 4. The CDR3 contains 14 residues. For the CDR3, the DNA is TGTGCCAGCAGCCTGGGGACAGGAAATCAGCCCCAGCATTTT. Its protein product is CASSLGTGNQPQHF.

This clone is a singleton in its sample. This rearrangement joins TRBV19 to TRBJ1-5; 8 bases fit TRBD1. Germline V lookup: CDR1 LNHDA, CDR2 SQIVND (reference sequence). The CDR3 is 14 residues long. V lost 4 bases, J lost 1 base, and 0 bases stayed unmatched. The CDR3 DNA is TGTGCCAGTAGTACAGGGGGCAGCAATCAGCCCCAGCATTTT. Protein product: CASSTGGSNQPQHF.

V usage is TRBV5-1 and J usage is TRBJ2-3, with 7 bases aligning to TRBD2. Germline V gives CDR1 SGHRS, CDR2 YFSETQ. The CDR3 covers 14 residues. V lost 4 bases to trimming and J lost 6 bases; unmatched junction nucleotides: 8. Here the CDR3 DNA reads TGCGCCAGCAGCCCGGAGCGGGGCAAGGATACGCAGTATTTT. Its translation: CASSPERGKDTQYF.

CDR3 protein: CASLRDRSYILNTEAFF. The CDR3 DNA sequence: TGTGCCAGCCTCCGGGACAGATCATATATTCTGAACACTGAAGCTTTCTTT. V and J are TRBV28 and TRBJ1-1; the match to TRBD1 covers 7 bases. Germline CDR1 and CDR2: MDHEN and SYDVKM. The CDR3 sequence is 17 residues long. With V trimmed by 8 bases and J by 0 bases, 15 bases remained unmatched.

This chain connects TRBV5-4 to TRBJ2-3; possible D gene TRBD2, 5 bases. With 10 bases removed from V and 14 bases from J, the gap between germline ends came to 23 bases. Germline V lookup: CDR1 SGHNT, CDR2 YYREEE (reference sequence). This CDR3 is 12 amino acids long. The CDR3 region is CAWTYEDVSGYF. For the CDR3, the DNA is TGTGCCTGGACTTACGAGGACGTAAGCGGGTATTTT.

The chain couples TRBV13 to TRBJ1-2; D is possibly TRBD1 (6 bases). CDR1 is PRHDT and CDR2 is FYEKMQ in the germline V gene (reference sequence). CDR3 length equals 15 residues. V was cut by 1 base and J by 0 bases, with 9 bases left in between. The CDR3 DNA follows: TGTGCCAGCAGCTTAGTCGACAGGACTAACTATGGCTACACCTTC. This sequence encodes CASSLVDRTNYGYTF.

V usage is TRBV13 and J usage is TRBJ1-1; D not resolved. V lost 5 bases and J 8 bases, leaving 12 bases between the germline ends. From germline, CDR1 is PRHDT and CDR2 FYEKMQ (reference sequence). The CDR3 consists of 12 residues. The CDR3 DNA is TGTGCCAGCAGCACTATATCCCAAGAAGCTTTCTTT. As protein: CASSTISQEAFF.

The chain joins TRBV5-1 to TRBJ2-5; tentative D call: TRBD2 (6 bases). This CDR3 is built from 14 residues. Trimming removed 2 bases at V and 5 bases at J, with 13 bases between. The germline V gene has CDR1 SGHRS and CDR2 YFSETQ. CDR3 bases: TGCGCCAGCAGCTTTGGAGGGCTCGGGGAGACCCAGTACTTC. Its protein product is CASSFGGLGETQYF.

The V and J genes are TRBV9 and TRBJ1-2; D may be TRBD1 (5 bases). The CDR3 consists of 16 residues. Germline V gives CDR1 SGDLS, CDR2 YYNGEE. Trimming removed 3 bases from V and 2 bases from J, with 17 bases in between. CDR3 DNA: TGTGCCAGCAGCGCCGAGGGGTGGGGGGGAAACTATGGCTACACCTTC. This gives the protein CASSAEGWGGNYGYTF.